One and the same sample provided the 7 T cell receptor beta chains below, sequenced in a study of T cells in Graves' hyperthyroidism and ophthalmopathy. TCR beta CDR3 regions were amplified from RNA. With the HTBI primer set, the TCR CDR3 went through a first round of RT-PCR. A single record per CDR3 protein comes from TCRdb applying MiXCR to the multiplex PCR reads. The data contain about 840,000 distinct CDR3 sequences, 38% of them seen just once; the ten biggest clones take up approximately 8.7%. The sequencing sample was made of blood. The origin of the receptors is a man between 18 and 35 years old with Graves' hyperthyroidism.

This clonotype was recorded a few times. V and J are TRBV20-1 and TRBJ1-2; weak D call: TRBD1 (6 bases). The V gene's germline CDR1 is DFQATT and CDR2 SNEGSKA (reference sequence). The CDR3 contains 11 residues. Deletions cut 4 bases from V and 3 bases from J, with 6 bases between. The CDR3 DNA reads TGCAGTGCTACAGGGGACTATGGCTACACCTTC. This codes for CSATGDYGYTF.

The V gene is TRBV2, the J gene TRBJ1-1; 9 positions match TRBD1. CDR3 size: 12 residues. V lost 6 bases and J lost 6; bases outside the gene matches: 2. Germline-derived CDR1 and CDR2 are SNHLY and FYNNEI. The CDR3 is CASRGDRAEAFF. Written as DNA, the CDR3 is TGTGCCAGCAGGGGGGACAGGGCTGAAGCTTTCTTT.

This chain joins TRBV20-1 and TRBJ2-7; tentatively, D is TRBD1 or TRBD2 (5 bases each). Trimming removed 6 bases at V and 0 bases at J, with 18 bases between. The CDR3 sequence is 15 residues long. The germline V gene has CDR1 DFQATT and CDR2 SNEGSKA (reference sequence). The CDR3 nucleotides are TGCAGTGCGGAGAAAGGAGCAGGGAGCTCCTACGAGCAGTACTTC. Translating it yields CSAEKGAGSSYEQYF.

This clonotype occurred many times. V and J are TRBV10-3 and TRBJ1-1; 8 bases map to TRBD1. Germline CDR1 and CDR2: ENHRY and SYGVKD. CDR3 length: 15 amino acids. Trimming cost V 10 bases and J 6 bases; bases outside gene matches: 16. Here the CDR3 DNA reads TGTGCCACCGGAGAACGAAGCAGGGGGCGGTCTGAAGCTTTCTTT. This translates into CATGERSRGRSEAFF.

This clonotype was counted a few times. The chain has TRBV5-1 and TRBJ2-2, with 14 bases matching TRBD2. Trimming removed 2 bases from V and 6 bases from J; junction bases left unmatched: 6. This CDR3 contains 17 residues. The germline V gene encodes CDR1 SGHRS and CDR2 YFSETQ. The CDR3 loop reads CASSFGLAGGWAGELFF. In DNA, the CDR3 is TGCGCCAGCAGCTTCGGACTAGCGGGAGGCTGGGCCGGGGAGCTGTTTTTT.

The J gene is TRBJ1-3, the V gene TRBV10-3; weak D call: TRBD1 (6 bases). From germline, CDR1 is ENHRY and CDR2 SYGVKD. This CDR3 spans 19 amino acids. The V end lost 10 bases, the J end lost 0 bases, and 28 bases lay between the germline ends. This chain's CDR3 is CASTNVRTGRISSGNTIYF. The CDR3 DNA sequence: TGTGCCAGCACTAATGTTCGAACAGGGAGAATCAGCTCTGGAAACACCATATATTTT.

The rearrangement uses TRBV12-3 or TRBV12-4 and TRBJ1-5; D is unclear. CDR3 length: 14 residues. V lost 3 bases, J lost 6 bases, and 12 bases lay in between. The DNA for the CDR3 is TGTGCCAGCAGTTTGGAACAGATTGGTCAGCCCCAGCATTTT. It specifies CASSLEQIGQPQHF.